The 25 T cell receptor beta chains below come from one sample, sequenced in a study of CD8+CD57+ T cells in acquired aplastic anemia. Sequencing was done on patients that had shown CD8+CD57+ cell expansion by flow cytometry. Genomic DNA was employed as the template in profiling TCR beta VDJ and CDR3. Each CDR3 protein gets one entry after TCRdb re-called the reads with MiXCR. The data show some 150,000 distinct CDR3 sequences, 71% seen once. The sequencing sample was made of sorted CD4+, CD8+, or CD8+CD57+ T cells (not recorded which) from PBMCs. These receptors originate from a human donor with aplastic anemia.

The gene calls are TRBV14 and TRBJ2-2; D unclear. CDR3 length: 13 residues. V gave up 0 bases and J gave up 8 bases, with 7 bases separating them. The germline CDR1 and CDR2 sequences are SGHDN and FVKESK. The CDR3 loop reads CASSQDIVGELFF. The DNA for the CDR3 is TGTGCCAGCAGCCAAGACATTGTGGGGGAGCTGTTTTTT.

This rearrangement joins TRBV5-1 to TRBJ2-1, with no clear D. CDR1 is SGHRS, CDR2 YFSETQ, per germline. This CDR3 is 14 amino acids long. Trimming left V 2 bases short and J 6 bases short, with 12 bases between. DNA for the CDR3: TGCGCCAGCAGCTTCGGACCAAACGGCAATGAGCAGTTCTTC. It is translated as CASSFGPNGNEQFF.

This clonotype was picked up a small number of times. The genes are TRBV5-1 and TRBJ1-1; D might be TRBD1 (5 bases). Per germline, CDR1 SGHRS and CDR2 YFSETQ. The CDR3 contains 18 residues. V was cut by 3 bases and J by 4 bases, with 25 bases left in between. The DNA of the CDR3 is TGCGCCAGCAGCTACCATGGGGTGGGACGGTCACGGTTCACTGAAGCTTTCTTT. Residues: CASSYHGVGRSRFTEAFF.

The chain employs TRBV20-1 and TRBJ1-4; TRBD1 is a possible D gene (6 bases). Germline values: CDR1 DFQATT, CDR2 SNEGSKA (reference sequence). Trimming left V 6 bases short and J 7 bases short, with 18 bases between. This CDR3 contains 14 residues. CDR3 DNA: TGCAGTGCAAGGGTACAGGGATCCCTTGAAAAACTGTTTTTT. Amino acid sequence: CSARVQGSLEKLFF.

The chain carries TRBV2 and TRBJ1-6; D perhaps matches TRBD1 (5 bases). Trimming shortened V by 7 bases and J by 9 bases, and 19 bases separated the two germline ends. This CDR3 spans 15 amino acids. Germline loops: CDR1 SNHLY, CDR2 FYNNEI. The chain's CDR3 is CASTGGRGTGSPLHF. CDR3 coding DNA: TGTGCCAGCACCGGAGGGCGGGGGACCGGTTCACCCCTCCACTTT.

The chain couples TRBV29-1 to TRBJ1-4; D may be TRBD1 (6 bases). Trimming cost V 4 bases and J 7 bases, with 13 bases left between them. The germline V gene has CDR1 SQVTM and CDR2 ANQGSEA. The CDR3 length is 13 residues. CDR3 region: CSVAEGGGEKLFF. DNA for the CDR3: TGCAGCGTTGCGGAGGGGGGAGGTGAAAAACTGTTTTTT.

The chain combines TRBV29-1 with TRBJ1-1, with D tentatively TRBD1 (5 bases). V was pared by 5 bases and J by 0 bases, with 10 bases between. The germline V gene encodes CDR1 SQVTM and CDR2 ANQGSEA. The length of the CDR3 is 13 residues. CDR3 DNA: TGCAGCGTTTCGACAGCGATGAACACTGAAGCTTTCTTT. Its translation is CSVSTAMNTEAFF.

The V gene is TRBV20-1, the J gene TRBJ2-1; D is ambiguous. V lost 0 bases, J lost 6 bases, and 3 bases lay in between. Germline V CDR1 and CDR2: DFQATT, SNEGSKA (reference sequence). CDR3 length: 11 residues. CDR3 sequence: CSARDCNEQFF. The CDR3, as DNA: TGCAGTGCTAGAGATTGCAATGAGCAGTTCTTC.

The chain is built from TRBV7-8 and TRBJ1-2; D remains ambiguous. Germline CDR1 reads SGHVS; CDR2 reads FQNEAQ. This CDR3 is 12 amino acids long. V was pared by 1 base and J by 5 bases, with 5 bases between. CDR3: CASSLVTYGYTF. CDR3 DNA: TGTGCCAGCAGCTTAGTAACTTATGGCTACACCTTC. Based on the CDR3 plus reference TRBV7-8 and TRBJ1-2, the full variable domain is GAGVSQSPRYKVAKRGQDVALRCDPISGHVSLFWYQQALGQGPEFLTYFQNEAQLDKSGLPSDRFFAERPEGSVSTLKIQRTQQEDSAVYLCASSLVTYGYTFGSGTRLTVV.

The genes are TRBV20-1 and TRBJ2-7, with a possible D match to TRBD1 (6 bases). The CDR3 has 12 amino acids. The V gene lost 3 bases and the J gene lost 4 bases, with 10 bases spanning the gap. CDR1 is DFQATT and CDR2 is SNEGSKA in the germline V gene (reference sequence). DNA of the CDR3: TGCAGTGCTAGGAGGACAGCTTACGAGCAGTACTTC. It translates to CSARRTAYEQYF.

The chain carries TRBV5-1 and TRBJ1-5; no clear D. Germline CDR1 SGHRS, CDR2 YFSETQ. The CDR3 consists of 15 residues. V shed 2 bases and J shed 0 bases, with 9 bases lying between them. The CDR3 region has the DNA TGCGCCAGCAGCTTACGAGGGAGTAGCAATCAGCCCCAGCATTTT. It encodes CASSLRGSSNQPQHF.

V gene TRBV6-4 combines with J gene TRBJ2-6, with D unresolved. V was clipped by 7 bases and J by 4 bases, with 11 bases between them. The CDR3 is made up of 14 amino acids. Germline values: CDR1 MRHNA, CDR2 SNTAGT. The CDR3 protein is CASTQTRGANVLTF. In DNA form, the CDR3 reads TGTGCCAGCACCCAGACAAGGGGGGCCAACGTCCTGACTTTC.

Here the CDR3 reads CSARVGERYTF. The CDR3 nucleotides read TGCAGTGCTAGAGTCGGGGAGCGCTACACCTTC. The chain carries TRBV20-1 and TRBJ1-2; D call uncertain. The CDR3 consists of 11 residues. V was clipped by 1 base and J by 9 bases, with 9 bases between them. Germline V CDR1 and CDR2: DFQATT, SNEGSKA (reference sequence).

This sequence joins TRBV7-9 and TRBJ1-1; D is unresolved. There are 15 residues in the CDR3. V shed 3 bases and J shed 2 bases, with 13 bases lying between them. Germline loops: CDR1 SEHNR, CDR2 FQNEAQ (reference sequence). The CDR3 coding sequence is TGTGCCAGCAGCTTGGGATATCGGGGAAACACTGAAGCTTTCTTT. This encodes CASSLGYRGNTEAFF.

V and J are TRBV7-6 and TRBJ1-2, with 8 bases identical to TRBD1. Germline V lookup: CDR1 SGHVS, CDR2 FNYEAQ. V gave up 6 bases and J gave up 8 bases; unmatched junction bases: 8. This CDR3 is 13 amino acids long. The CDR3 spells CASSFGQGQGYTF. As DNA, the CDR3 is TGTGCCAGCAGTTTCGGACAGGGACAGGGCTACACCTTC.

At least ten counts were recorded for this clonotype. The chain combines TRBV6-1 with TRBJ1-2; D remains unclear. Trimming removed 3 bases from V and 1 base from J, with 15 bases in between. Germline CDR1 reads MNHNS; CDR2 reads SASEGT. The CDR3 spans 16 residues. For the CDR3, the DNA is TGTGCCAGCAGTGAGGAAAGTGGCGGATTTAACTATGGCTACACCTTC. Protein sequence: CASSEESGGFNYGYTF.

The chain links TRBV20-1 to TRBJ2-5; 9 bases are a match to TRBD2. The J segment lost 5 bases and the V segment lost 3 bases, leaving 10 bases of the junction unmatched. The CDR3 has 15 residues. Looked up from germline, CDR1 is DFQATT and CDR2 is SNEGSKA (reference sequence). This chain's CDR3 is CSARRGGRGWETQYF. The CDR3 DNA reads TGCAGTGCTAGGCGGGGGGGTCGCGGGTGGGAGACCCAGTACTTC.

This clonotype occurred a few times. A junction end diverges from the germline sequence, so it may reflect a read error. The chain joins TRBV2 to TRBJ2-5; 7 nucleotides agree with TRBD1. Per the germline V gene, CDR1 is SNHLY and CDR2 is FYNNEI. This CDR3 is built from 16 residues. CDR3 sequence (DNA): TGTGCCATCAGTGAGTCGGACAGGCCCAAAGGAGAGACCCAGTACTTC. As protein: CAISESDRPKGETQYF.

V gene TRBV7-2 combines with J gene TRBJ2-3; D unclear. Deletions cut 3 bases from V and 2 bases from J, with 6 bases between. The CDR3 runs 13 residues. Germline V CDR1 and CDR2: SGHTA, FQGNSA. This CDR3 is CASSFVSTDTQYF. In nucleotides, the CDR3 is TGTGCCAGCAGCTTCGTCTCCACAGATACGCAGTATTTT. Looking up the rest from reference TRBV7-2 and TRBJ2-3 gives the full variable domain: GAGVSQSPSNKVTEKGKDVELRCDPISGHTALYWYRQSLGQGLEFLIYFQGNSAPDKSGLPSDRFSAERTGGSVSTLTIQRTQQEDSAVYLCASSFVSTDTQYFGPGTRLTVL.

By sample share, this clonotype is medium-sized. The chain employs TRBV19 and TRBJ1-1; D is ambiguous. V was trimmed by 3 bases and J by 0 bases, leaving 5 bases between them. The CDR3 contains 13 residues. Germline V CDR1 and CDR2: LNHDA, SQIVND (reference sequence). CDR3 in DNA: TGTGCCAGTAGTATGACATTGAACACTGAAGCTTTCTTT. This translates into CASSMTLNTEAFF.

V and J are TRBV6-5 and TRBJ2-7; D remains unclear. The CDR3 runs to 15 residues. Trimming stripped 4 bases from V and 2 bases from J, with 15 bases between. The V gene's germline CDR1 is MNHEY and CDR2 SVGAGI. DNA of the CDR3: TGTGCCAGCAGTTTGAGGTGGAACAGCCCCTACGAGCAGTACTTC. This encodes CASSLRWNSPYEQYF.

This chain joins TRBV2 and TRBJ2-7; the D gene is possibly TRBD1 (5 bases). CDR1 and CDR2 from the germline V gene are SNHLY and FYNNEI. CDR3 size: 15 residues. Trimming removed 7 bases from V and 0 bases from J, with 16 bases in between. This CDR3 reads CASISWTLSSYEQYF. DNA for the CDR3: TGTGCCAGCATATCTTGGACACTTAGCTCCTACGAGCAGTACTTC. The entire variable domain, with the rest obtained from reference TRBV2 and TRBJ2-7, is as follows: EPEVTQTPSHQVTQMGQEVILRCVPISNHLYFYWYRQILGQKVEFLVSFYNNEISEKSEIFDDQFSVERPDGSNFTLKIRSTKLEDSAMYFCASISWTLSSYEQYFGPGTRLTVT.

The rearrangement uses TRBV29-1 and TRBJ1-4; no clear D gene. The CDR3 length is 14 residues. Trimming removed 7 bases from V and 3 bases from J, with 15 bases in between. Germline V gene data show CDR1 as SQVTM and CDR2 as ANQGSEA. CDR3 residues: CSAWTAFPNEKLFF. The CDR3 bases are TGCAGCGCTTGGACGGCCTTCCCTAATGAAAAACTGTTTTTT.

The chain is built from TRBV5-1 and TRBJ2-3; TRBD2 matches at 10 bases. V was pared by 4 bases and J by 6 bases, with 11 bases of the junction left unmatched. This CDR3 region has 16 residues. Germline CDR1 reads SGHRS; CDR2 reads YFSETQ. The chain's CDR3 is CASSAPTSGIQDTQYF. The CDR3, as DNA: TGCGCCAGCAGCGCTCCCACTAGCGGGATCCAGGATACGCAGTATTTT.

A single count supports this clonotype. This chain uses TRBV7-6 with TRBJ2-1, with D possibly TRBD2 on 5 matching bases. V was clipped by 1 base and J by 3 bases, with 10 bases between them. Germline V CDR1 and CDR2: SGHVS, FNYEAQ. The CDR3 loop spans 15 amino acids. The CDR3 DNA follows: TGTGCCAGCAGCTTAGGGGCGGGTTACTACAATGAGCAGTTCTTC. This sequence encodes CASSLGAGYYNEQFF.